This T cell receptor (beta chain) originates from a study of blood T cell repertoires in COVID-19. Study in general: COVID-19 samples from acute and convalescent phases originated in the United States, Italy and Spain. In each case, the material was cDNA or gDNA derived from T cells, B-cell-depleted T cells, or PBMCs.

The V segment lost 2 bases and the J segment 8 bases; nucleotides outside the gene matches: 8. There are 14 residues in the CDR3. The germline CDR1 and CDR2 sequences are SNHLY and FYNNEI. In its sample, this clone was seen once. Method: immunoSEQ multiplex PCR; TCRdb's copy keeps in-frame clones and lacks some. The table includes more than 200,000 clones, approximately 80% detected once. This TCR was recovered from an elderly woman with acute or convalescent COVID-19. This chain links TRBV2 with TRBJ1-2, with 7 bases that match TRBD1. The specimen sequenced was peripheral blood. CDR3 coding DNA: TGTGCCAGCAGTGAAACTAGAACAGGGGCGGGCTACACCTTC. It translates to CASSETRTGAGYTF.